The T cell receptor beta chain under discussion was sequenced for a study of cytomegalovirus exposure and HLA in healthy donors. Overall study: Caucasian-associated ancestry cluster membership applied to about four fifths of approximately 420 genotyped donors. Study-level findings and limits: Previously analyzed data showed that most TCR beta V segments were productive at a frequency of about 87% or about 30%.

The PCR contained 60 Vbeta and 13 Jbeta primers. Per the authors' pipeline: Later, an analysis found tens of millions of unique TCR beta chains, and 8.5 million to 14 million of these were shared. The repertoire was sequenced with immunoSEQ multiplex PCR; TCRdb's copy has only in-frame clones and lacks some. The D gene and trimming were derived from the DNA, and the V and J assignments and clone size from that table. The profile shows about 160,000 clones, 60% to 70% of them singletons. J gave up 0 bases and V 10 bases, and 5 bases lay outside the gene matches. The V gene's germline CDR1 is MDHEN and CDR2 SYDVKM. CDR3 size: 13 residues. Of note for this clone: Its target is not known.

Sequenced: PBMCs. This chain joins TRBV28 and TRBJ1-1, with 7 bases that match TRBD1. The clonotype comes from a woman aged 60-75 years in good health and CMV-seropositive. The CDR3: CATQTGMNTEAFF. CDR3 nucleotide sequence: TGTGCCACCCAGACAGGGATGAACACTGAAGCTTTCTTT.